This is a list of T cell receptor beta chains from one sample in a study of blood T cell repertoires in COVID-19. TCRdb keeps only in-frame clones here, not all; method: immunoSEQ multiplex PCR. In the table there are 200,000 to 300,000 clones, 82% of which are singletons. Sequencing was carried out using peripheral blood. The receptors were gathered from a woman between 65 and 79 years old with acute or convalescent COVID-19. Each CDR3 is given without its conserved first and last residue.

J: TRBJ1-2; V: TRBV4-1; CDR3: ASSQVRTGGYGYT
J: TRBJ2-5; V: TRBV12-3/TRBV12-4; CDR3: ASSLRGSETQY
J: TRBJ2-3; V: TRBV19; CDR3: ASSLGLLQEFDTQY
J: TRBJ1-5; V: TRBV5-6; CDR3: ASSLAGTGDYQPQH
J: TRBJ1-1; V: TRBV11-2; CDR3: ASSPLGGTEAF
J: TRBJ1-3; V: TRBV2; CDR3: ASSDRGLFGNTIY
J: TRBJ1-2; V: TRBV7-9; CDR3: ASSLQNYGYT
J: TRBJ1-2; V: TRBV6-5; CDR3: ASSYRWTGGNYGYT
J: TRBJ2-1; V: TRBV5-1; CDR3: ASTGQEGTEQF
J: TRBJ2-7; V: TRBV5-5; CDR3: ASSFPTSGASYEQY
J: TRBJ1-1; V: TRBV11-3; CDR3: ASSLTGDTEAF
J: TRBJ1-5; V: TRBV24-1; CDR3: ATGTGNQPQH
J: TRBJ1-2; V: TRBV7-9; CDR3: ASSRREGMNGYT
J: TRBJ2-7; V: TRBV7-9; CDR3: ASSSQGYEQY
J: TRBJ2-1; V: TRBV10-1; CDR3: ASGGLPYNEQF
J: TRBJ1-2; V: TRBV3-1/TRBV3-2; CDR3: ASSQAMDYGYT
J: TRBJ2-5; V: TRBV28; CDR3: ASSLYGQGKETQY
J: TRBJ1-5; V: TRBV18; CDR3: ASSPSEVAGGLAQH
J: TRBJ2-7; V: TRBV5-5; CDR3: ASSLRASGGSYEQY
J: TRBJ2-1; V: TRBV4-2; CDR3: ASSQQWDRVWNEQF
J: TRBJ2-1; V: TRBV15; CDR3: ATSRGDRDYNEQF
J: TRBJ1-2; V: TRBV5-6; CDR3: ASSSPRTPTLNYGYT
J: TRBJ2-1; V: TRBV3-1/TRBV3-2; CDR3: ASSPRSGGAAKEQF
J: TRBJ1-1; V: TRBV27; CDR3: ASSLRGTTEAF
J: TRBJ1-2; V: TRBV29-1; CDR3: SVVSANYGYT
J: TRBJ1-2; V: TRBV6-6; CDR3: ASSNLRGTSGGYT
J: TRBJ1-2; V: TRBV15; CDR3: ATSRDVGANYGYT
J: TRBJ2-1; V: TRBV14; CDR3: ASSQRTGPYNEQF
J: TRBJ1-1; V: TRBV25-1; CDR3: ASSDSMVLITEAF
J: TRBJ1-1; V: TRBV5-1; CDR3: ASSLTGTNGNTEAF
J: TRBJ2-7; V: TRBV7-2; CDR3: ASSYGTSAYEQY
J: TRBJ2-5; V: TRBV10-3; CDR3: AIRGDRAAGQETQY
J: TRBJ2-2; V: TRBV15; CDR3: ATRRGGRANTGELF
J: TRBJ1-2; V: TRBV6-5; CDR3: ASRTGQFRGYT
J: TRBJ1-1; V: TRBV2; CDR3: ASMPDREAEAF
J: TRBJ1-2; V: TRBV21-1; CDR3: ASSTRDFPTGGYT
J: TRBJ2-7; V: TRBV5-4; CDR3: ASSRPGQGDYEQY
J: TRBJ2-5; V: TRBV3-1/TRBV3-2; CDR3: ASSQATSETQY
J: TRBJ1-3; V: TRBV15; CDR3: ANGTGSRGNTIY
J: TRBJ1-1; V: TRBV5-4; CDR3: ASSLIRGTNLGGTEAF
J: TRBJ1-1; V: TRBV10-2; CDR3: ASSGPGQGGTEAF
J: TRBJ1-1; V: TRBV7-2; CDR3: ASSPSRTGIMNTEAF
J: TRBJ1-3; V: TRBV14; CDR3: ASSARQGRGNTIY
J: TRBJ1-5; V: TRBV18; CDR3: ASSPSGVEPQH
J: TRBJ2-7; V: TRBV11-3; CDR3: ASSLVRSGYEQY
J: TRBJ1-5; V: TRBV4-2; CDR3: ASSHRTGGNQPQH
J: TRBJ2-3; V: TRBV10-3; CDR3: AIRVGGSLGTDTQY
J: TRBJ1-2; V: TRBV15; CDR3: ATSRDPGTGVGYT
J: TRBJ1-2; V: TRBV27; CDR3: ASSRTTGPYGYT
J: TRBJ2-2; V: TRBV19; CDR3: ASSPTGGSDTGELF
J: TRBJ2-1; V: TRBV7-9; CDR3: ASSTTTGDMQF
J: TRBJ1-2; V: TRBV6-5; CDR3: ASTPGGYGYT
J: TRBJ1-4; V: TRBV11-2; CDR3: ASSPSNEKLF
J: TRBJ1-1; V: TRBV3-1/TRBV3-2; CDR3: ASRGTGGQEAF